Listed here are 21 T cell receptor beta chains from one sample, sequenced in a study of T cell responses to AZD1222 COVID-19 vaccine. The table came from immunoSEQ multiplex PCR; TCRdb's copy has only in-frame clones and leaves some out. The top ten clones hold 3% to 3.5% of a sample with 150,000 to 180,000 clones, 88% of them seen once. The sequencing here drew on peripheral blood, taken on day 0 of AZD1222 vaccination. The receptors were sampled from an adult in good health.

The rearrangement joins TRBV7-6 to TRBJ1-1, with D tentatively TRBD1 (6 bases). Germline CDR1 and CDR2: SGHVS and FNYEAQ. Deletions cut 1 base from V and 5 bases from J, with 14 bases between. The CDR3 contains 15 residues. For the CDR3, the DNA is TGTGCCAGCAGCTTAGTCGGGGGGCCGGGAACTGAAGCTTTCTTT. Its protein is CASSLVGGPGTEAFF. The whole variable domain, filled in from reference TRBV7-6 and TRBJ1-1, reads GAGVSQSPRYKVTKRGQDVALRCDPISGHVSLYWYRQALGQGPEFLTYFNYEAQQDKSGLPNDRFSAERPEGSISTLTIQRTEQRDSAMYRCASSLVGGPGTEAFFGQGTRLTVV.

The chain couples TRBV5-1 to TRBJ2-7, with D maybe TRBD2 (5 bases). This CDR3 is 12 amino acids long. Trimming took off 3 bases at V and 6 bases at J, with 10 bases between the two ends. Germline V gene data show CDR1 as SGHRS and CDR2 as YFSETQ. In DNA form, the CDR3 reads TGCGCCAGCAGCTCGAAAGGGAGCGAGCAGTACTTC. Protein product: CASSSKGSEQYF.

The V call is TRBV2, the J call TRBJ1-1, with 8 positions matching TRBD1. With 6 bases clipped from V and 2 bases from J, the junction kept 11 bases outside the gene matches. The CDR3 has 16 amino acids. The germline CDR1 and CDR2 sequences are SNHLY and FYNNEI. CDR3 DNA sequence: TGTGCCAGCAGGTTCAACAGGGGGAGGGTTAACACTGAAGCTTTCTTT. This translates into CASRFNRGRVNTEAFF.

This chain connects TRBV5-6 to TRBJ1-4; D might be TRBD1 (5 bases). Germline V gene data show CDR1 as SGHDT and CDR2 as YYEEEE. The CDR3 loop spans 18 amino acids. Trimming cost V 1 base and J 2 bases, with 18 bases left between them. The CDR3 region is CASSLWYPQNRTNEKLFF. CDR3 in DNA: TGTGCCAGCAGCTTGTGGTACCCCCAAAACAGGACTAATGAAAAACTGTTTTTT.

This clone was detected only once. The chain links TRBV13 to TRBJ2-2; D is unclear. Germline values: CDR1 PRHDT, CDR2 FYEKMQ (reference sequence). The CDR3 contains 14 residues. V shed 4 bases and J shed 0 bases, with 6 bases lying between them. The CDR3 spells CASSSAPNTGELFF. The DNA for the CDR3 is TGTGCCAGCAGCTCAGCCCCGAACACCGGGGAGCTGTTTTTT.

The chain combines TRBV6-5 with TRBJ2-7; no clear D gene. V lost 10 bases, J lost 2 bases, and 12 bases lay in between. The CDR3 length is 12 residues. From germline, CDR1 is MNHEY and CDR2 SVGAGI. The CDR3 sequence: CAIYAGTYEQYF. CDR3 sequence (DNA): TGTGCCATATATGCAGGCACCTACGAGCAGTACTTC.

This sequence joins TRBV24-1 and TRBJ1-1, with 7 bases fitting TRBD1. V was clipped by 9 bases and J by 11 bases; unmatched bases: 8. CDR3 length: 11 residues. The V gene's germline CDR1 is KGHDR and CDR2 SFDVKD. In DNA form, the CDR3 reads TGTGCCACCGGTCGGGACAGAAGGGCTTTCTTT. Encoded protein: CATGRDRRAFF.

This rearrangement joins TRBV11-2 to TRBJ1-5; D unresolved. The CDR3 runs 15 residues. Germline V gene data show CDR1 as SGHAT and CDR2 as FQNNGV. Trimming stripped 7 bases from V and 4 bases from J, with 17 bases between. The CDR3 DNA sequence: TGTGCCAGCATGGGGAGGGTTGCGGGTAATCAGCCCCAGCATTTT. Translating gives CASMGRVAGNQPQHF.

The chain recombines TRBV15 with TRBJ1-3, with TRBD1 identical over 8 bases. Germline values: CDR1 LNHNV, CDR2 YYDKDF (reference sequence). This CDR3 has 16 amino acids. V trimming: 2 bases; J trimming: 4 bases; junction bases outside the gene matches: 7. DNA for the CDR3: TGTGCCACCAGCAGAAGAGAGACAGGGGTCGGAAACACCATATATTTT. The encoded protein is CATSRRETGVGNTIYF.

Points on this clone: Additional DNA sequences in this sample encode the identical CDR3. The J gene is TRBJ2-5, the V gene TRBV7-2, with unresolved D. The length of the CDR3 is 11 residues. V was clipped by 4 bases and J by 2 bases, with 2 bases between them. Germline V gives CDR1 SGHTA, CDR2 FQGNSA. The DNA of the CDR3 is TGTGCCAGCAGCTCACAAGAGACCCAGTACTTC. This sequence encodes CASSSQETQYF.

This chain connects TRBV7-2 to TRBJ2-7; TRBD1 might be the D (6 bases). The germline gives CDR1 SGHTA, CDR2 FQGNSA. The V gene lost 6 bases and the J gene lost 6 bases, with 18 bases spanning the gap. The CDR3 length is 14 residues. The CDR3 region is CASSSTPGEGEQYF. For the CDR3, the DNA is TGTGCCAGCAGTTCGACACCAGGGGAAGGCGAGCAGTACTTC.

This clone was recorded once. The rearrangement uses TRBV7-2 and TRBJ1-5, with no clear D. Germline CDR1 reads SGHTA; CDR2 reads FQGNSA. Between the trimmed V and J ends, which lost 1 base and 7 bases, there was a span of 8 bases. The CDR3 consists of 13 residues. The CDR3 spells CASSLGQRQPQHF. The CDR3 nucleotides are TGTGCCAGCAGCTTAGGTCAACGCCAGCCCCAGCATTTT.

V is TRBV28 and J is TRBJ2-2, with 9 bases lining up with TRBD1. The CDR3 covers 16 residues. V lost 6 bases, J lost 3 bases, and 8 bases stayed unmatched. Germline V lookup: CDR1 MDHEN, CDR2 SYDVKM. The CDR3 is CASSPLGQGYTGELFF. CDR3 DNA: TGTGCCAGCAGCCCACTCGGACAGGGGTACACCGGGGAGCTGTTTTTT.

J is TRBJ1-2 and V is TRBV6-5; D may be TRBD1 (6 bases). The CDR3 loop spans 15 amino acids. V was trimmed by 7 bases and J by 0 bases, leaving 15 bases between them. Germline V gene data show CDR1 as MNHEY and CDR2 as SVGAGI. The CDR3 DNA reads TGTGCCAGCAAGGTTGGACAGAACCCTAACTATGGCTACACCTTC. Protein product: CASKVGQNPNYGYTF.

This chain links TRBV28 with TRBJ2-5; 8 nucleotides align to TRBD1. The CDR3 is 14 amino acids. The V and J ends lost 5 bases and 10 bases, in that order; junction bases with no gene match: 12. Per the germline V gene, CDR1 is MDHEN and CDR2 is SYDVKM. CDR3 protein: CASSPLGQGAIQYF. CDR3 sequence (DNA): TGTGCCAGCAGTCCGCTGGGGCAGGGGGCGATCCAGTACTTC.

J is TRBJ1-5 and V is TRBV13, with a weak D call TRBD1 (6 bases). V lost 0 bases, J lost 6 bases, and 12 bases lay in between. From germline, CDR1 is PRHDT and CDR2 FYEKMQ (reference sequence). This CDR3 spans 15 amino acids. The CDR3 coding sequence is TGTGCCAGCAGCTTAGGGCGGGGGCGTACTCAGCCCCAGCATTTT. This encodes CASSLGRGRTQPQHF.

The chain couples TRBV25-1 to TRBJ2-7; 9 bases match TRBD1. Germline loops: CDR1 MGHDK, CDR2 SYGVNS. CDR3 length: 14 residues. J lost 2 bases, V lost 2 bases, and 1 base had no gene match. The CDR3 spells CASSEDRGAYEQYF. The CDR3 nucleotides are TGTGCCAGCAGTGAAGACAGGGGGGCCTACGAGCAGTACTTC.

V and J are TRBV5-1 and TRBJ2-3; 10 nucleotides line up with TRBD2. The germline gives CDR1 SGHRS, CDR2 YFSETQ. Germline trimming cut 0 bases from V and 5 bases from J; bases unmatched to any gene: 3. The CDR3 length is 15 residues. The CDR3 coding sequence is TGCGCCAGCAGCTTGGTTAGCGGGGGGCAAGATACGCAGTATTTT. As protein: CASSLVSGGQDTQYF.

This clone was detected once. This chain uses TRBV11-2 with TRBJ1-3; no firm D call. Per the germline V gene, CDR1 is SGHAT and CDR2 is FQNNGV. This CDR3 comprises 16 residues. The V end was cut by 1 base, the J end by 4 bases, with 14 bases between. Here the CDR3 reads CASSLVIGRGGNTIYF. The CDR3, as DNA: TGTGCCAGCAGCTTAGTGATAGGGCGGGGAGGAAACACCATATATTTT.

The CDR3, as DNA: TGTGCCAGCGGTCTTAAGCGTAACACTGAAGCTTTCTTT. Protein: CASGLKRNTEAFF. The chain employs TRBV7-3 and TRBJ1-1, with D uncertain. The V gene lost 8 bases and the J gene lost 2 bases, with 12 bases spanning the gap. Germline V gene data show CDR1 as SGHTA and CDR2 as FQGTGA. The CDR3 has 13 amino acids.

The V call is TRBV19, the J call TRBJ1-5; D ambiguous. Germline V lookup: CDR1 LNHDA, CDR2 SQIVND (reference sequence). V lost 7 bases and J 2 bases, leaving 9 bases between the germline ends. CDR3 length: 13 residues. This chain's CDR3 is CASMGLGNQPQHF. Here the CDR3 DNA reads TGTGCCAGTATGGGCTTAGGCAATCAGCCCCAGCATTTT.